What follows describes a single TCR beta chain. The data belong to a study of metastatic and nonmetastatic thyroid tumors. As for the study in general: For malignant and benign thyroid patients, tumor or nodule tissue and blood were the sources whose repertoires were compared.

Before thyroid surgery, none of the patients had received any treatment. Study processing details: A papillary thyroid cancer distant-metastasis classifier was built from CDR3 differences across clinicopathological groups. TCRdb re-called the PCR reads via MiXCR. The V and J calls and clone size are TCRdb's, not the authors'. The profile shows 25,000 to 35,000 clones, 25% to 30% of them singletons. The clonotype originates from a female donor with papillary thyroid cancer or a benign thyroid nodule (not recorded which). Some clones in this sample may be carry-over from other donors' samples. The sequenced sample was blood.

The CDR3 nucleotides read TGTGCCAGCAGTTTCTCACTCCACGAGCAGTACTTC. This gives the protein CASSFSLHEQYF. The chain joins TRBV6-5 to TRBJ2-7; D not resolved. Germline CDR1 and CDR2: MNHEY and SVGAGI. Trimming shortened V by 4 bases and J by 5 bases, and 9 bases separated the two germline ends. The CDR3 runs 12 residues.